The present entry profiles one T cell receptor (beta chain) with its context. Its specificity is unknown. These data originate in a study of T cell responses to AZD1222 COVID-19 vaccine. Study outcomes and limitations: Donors skewed white British and female; clonal diversity was possibly underestimated. Spike-wide vaccine-associated CD4 TCRs dominated at 160-218 and 743-854.

The germline CDR1 and CDR2 sequences are LGHDT and YNNKEL (reference sequence). The germline V and J ends were trimmed by 4 bases and 8 bases, with 12 bases remaining between them. The CDR3 contains 13 residues. Profiled with immunoSEQ multiplex PCR; TCRdb holds only in-frame clones, not every one. The data show approximately 89,000 clones, around 90% seen once. The receptor was derived from an adult in good health. The chain links TRBV3-1 (or the pseudogene TRBV3-2) to TRBJ1-3; D is ambiguous. The source material was peripheral blood, sampled on day 0 of MenACWY control vaccination. The CDR3 DNA reads as TGTGCCAGCAGCCTCGAACATGGGGACACCATATATTTT. This gives the protein CASSLEHGDTIYF.